This T cell receptor beta chain comes out of a study of sequential checkpoint blockade in melanoma. Study summary: Randomization was 1:1 between first-line nivolumab→ipilimumab and ipilimumab→nivolumab. Both treatment sequences were followed by maintenance nivolumab.

TCRdb's table, derived via immunoSEQ multiplex PCR, lists solely in-frame clones and lacks some. The table includes around 20,000 clones, around 72% detected once. Treatment reported: randomized to nivolumab then ipilimumab (arm A) or the reverse (arm B). This CDR3 contains 14 residues. With V trimmed by 0 bases and J by 9 bases, 6 bases remained unmatched. CDR1 is SGHDT and CDR2 is YYEEEE in the germline V gene. This clonotype was sampled from a human donor with melanoma. Sequenced here: CD8+ T cells sorted from blood (inferred from file names), sampled from a patient given nivolumab and ipilimumab in sequence. The chain uses TRBV5-6 and TRBJ1-5; 7 bases line up with TRBD1. The CDR3: CASSLGGGGMPQHF. The CDR3 DNA follows: TGTGCCAGCAGCTTGGGAGGAGGGGGCATGCCCCAGCATTTT.